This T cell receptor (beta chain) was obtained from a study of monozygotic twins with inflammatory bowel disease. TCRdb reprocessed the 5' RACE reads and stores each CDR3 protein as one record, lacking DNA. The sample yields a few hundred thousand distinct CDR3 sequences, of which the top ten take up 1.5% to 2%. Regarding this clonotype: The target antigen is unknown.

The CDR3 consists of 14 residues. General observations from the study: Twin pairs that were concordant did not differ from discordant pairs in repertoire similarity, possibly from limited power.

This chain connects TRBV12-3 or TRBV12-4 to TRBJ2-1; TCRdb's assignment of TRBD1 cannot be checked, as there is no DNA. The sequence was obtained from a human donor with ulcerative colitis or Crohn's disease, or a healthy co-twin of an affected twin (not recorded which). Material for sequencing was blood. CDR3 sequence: CASILTGRWNEQFF.